This T cell receptor beta chain was recovered during a study of T cell changes during pregnancy in multiple sclerosis (dated by TCRdb to about 2019). Regarding the study in general: In women with multiple sclerosis, the researchers looked at how the T cell repertoire shifted as pregnancy progressed.

Comment on this clone: The antigen it binds to is not known. The record has no base qualities; no much larger clone is one base away.

The junction carries 12 bases between V and J, which are trimmed by 5 bases and 10 bases respectively. According to the germline V gene, CDR1 reads SGHVS and CDR2 reads FQNEAQ. The CDR3 measures 12 amino acids from cysteine to phenylalanine. Of the read, only the CDR3 DNA is kept; its 36 bases are in frame from base 1. The library came from the immunoSEQ multiplex PCR assay. The table comes from immuneACCESS by way of TCRdb, which keeps in-frame sequences with V and J called. Part of the clones is missing from these tables; in studies checked, under half for an unresolved V gene and the rest for unknown reasons. This sample gives 35,000 to 50,000 clones in total; approximately 90% of them show up just once. The leading ten clones occupy over 1.1% of the sample.

The receptor was isolated from a female donor with multiple sclerosis, enrolled in a pregnancy study. The material sequenced was PBMCs (not recorded whether the cells were cultured). Here the chain combines TRBV7-8 and TRBJ2-1, with the identity of the D gene unclear. The DNA sequence is as follows: TGTGCCAGCAGCCACCCTAGAGTAGAGCAGTTCTTC. It encodes CASSHPRVEQFF.